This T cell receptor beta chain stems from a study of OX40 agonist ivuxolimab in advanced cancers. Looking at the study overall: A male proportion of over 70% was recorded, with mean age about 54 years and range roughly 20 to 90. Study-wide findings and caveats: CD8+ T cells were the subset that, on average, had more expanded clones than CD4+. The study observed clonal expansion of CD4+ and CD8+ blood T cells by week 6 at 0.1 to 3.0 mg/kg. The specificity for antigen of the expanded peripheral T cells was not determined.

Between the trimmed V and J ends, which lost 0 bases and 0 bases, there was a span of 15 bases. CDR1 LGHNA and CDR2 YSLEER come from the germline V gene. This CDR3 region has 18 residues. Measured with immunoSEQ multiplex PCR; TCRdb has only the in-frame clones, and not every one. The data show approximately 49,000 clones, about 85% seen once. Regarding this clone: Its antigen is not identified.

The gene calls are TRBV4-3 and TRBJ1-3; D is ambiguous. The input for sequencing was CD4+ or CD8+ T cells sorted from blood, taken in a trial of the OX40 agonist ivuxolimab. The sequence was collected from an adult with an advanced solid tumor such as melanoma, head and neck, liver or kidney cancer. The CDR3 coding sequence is TGCGCCAGCAGCCAAGATGTGGACCTTACCCTCTCTGGAAACACCATATATTTT. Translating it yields CASSQDVDLTLSGNTIYF.